These 26 T cell receptor beta chains originate from one sample sequenced in a study of blood T cell repertoires in COVID-19. Clones were read by immunoSEQ multiplex PCR, and TCRdb kept only the in-frame ones, dropping some. The sample includes some 50,000 clones, approximately 83% of them seen just once. The sample comprised peripheral blood. All receptors come from a human donor in a cohort sampled during active COVID-19. The donor label of this sample is uncertain.

This rearrangement joins TRBV6-5 to TRBJ1-1, with a weak D call TRBD1 (6 bases). The germline CDR1 and CDR2 sequences are MNHEY and SVGAGI. Deletions cut 7 bases from V and 8 bases from J, with 20 bases between. This CDR3 has 14 amino acids. The chain's CDR3 is CASTLPPDSLEAFF. CDR3 coding DNA: TGTGCCAGCACCCTACCACCGGACAGCCTAGAAGCTTTCTTT.

This chain connects TRBV19 to TRBJ2-1; 13 nucleotides match TRBD2. The ends lost 1 base at V and 9 bases at J; junction bases unmatched: 3. Looked up from germline, CDR1 is LNHDA and CDR2 is SQIVND (reference sequence). The CDR3 extends over 15 amino acids. The CDR3 spells CASSIGLAGGGEQFF. Here the CDR3 DNA reads TGTGCCAGTAGTATAGGACTAGCGGGGGGTGGTGAGCAGTTCTTC.

This chain connects TRBV7-3 to TRBJ1-5, with 7 bases aligning to TRBD1. The CDR3 runs to 15 residues. Germline-derived CDR1 and CDR2 are SGHTA and FQGTGA. Trimming removed 1 base from V and 3 bases from J; junction bases left unmatched: 3. In DNA, the CDR3 is TGTGCCAGCAGCTTAATAAGGGGGCTCAATCAGCCCCAGCATTTT. This encodes CASSLIRGLNQPQHF.

V gene TRBV2 combines with J gene TRBJ1-5; 7 bases align to TRBD1. Germline V lookup: CDR1 SNHLY, CDR2 FYNNEI. This CDR3 is 13 amino acids long. V trimming: 9 bases; J trimming: 1 base; junction bases outside the gene matches: 3. In DNA, the CDR3 is TGTGCCAGTAACAGGGGAAGCAATCAGCCCCAGCATTTT. It translates to CASNRGSNQPQHF.

The chain has TRBV10-3 and TRBJ2-2; D is undetermined. Germline V lookup: CDR1 ENHRY, CDR2 SYGVKD. The CDR3 extends over 16 amino acids. Trimming left V 0 bases short and J 0 bases short, with 8 bases between. This chain's CDR3 is CAISESQRANTGELFF. The CDR3 DNA reads as TGTGCCATCAGTGAGTCCCAACGGGCGAACACCGGGGAGCTGTTTTTT.

The chain joins TRBV7-9 to TRBJ1-1, with 8 bases lining up with TRBD1. Germline trimming cut 3 bases from V and 6 bases from J; bases unmatched to any gene: 9. CDR1 SEHNR and CDR2 FQNEAQ come from the germline V gene (reference sequence). The CDR3 totals 15 residues. The CDR3 loop is CASSLSQGGRAEAFF. CDR3 nucleotide sequence: TGTGCCAGCAGCTTGTCACAGGGGGGTAGGGCTGAAGCTTTCTTT.

The chain combines TRBV12-3 or TRBV12-4 with TRBJ2-3, with TRBD1 as a possible D gene (6 bases). The CDR3 is 13 residues long. Trimming pared 5 bases from V and 5 bases from J, leaving 11 bases between. This chain's CDR3 is CASSGSDRDTQYF. CDR3 sequence (DNA): TGTGCCAGCAGTGGGTCGGACAGAGATACGCAGTATTTT.

This clone has only a few counts. The chain combines TRBV7-6 with TRBJ2-2, with 9 bases identical to TRBD1. The germline V gene has CDR1 SGHVS and CDR2 FNYEAQ. J gave up 5 bases and V 5 bases, and 6 bases lay outside the gene matches. CDR3 size: 15 residues. The CDR3 DNA reads TGTGCCAGCAGCGCCGGGACAGGGTGGACCGGGGAGCTGTTTTTT. Translated: CASSAGTGWTGELFF.

The chain couples TRBV19 to TRBJ1-3; D may be TRBD1 (6 bases). The CDR3 is made up of 16 amino acids. The germline CDR1 and CDR2 sequences are LNHDA and SQIVND (reference sequence). The V end was cut by 5 bases, the J end by 0 bases, with 14 bases between. The CDR3 reads CASSLTTGPSGNTIYF. The CDR3 nucleotides are TGTGCCAGTAGTTTGACGACAGGACCCTCTGGAAACACCATATATTTT.

The V and J genes are TRBV3-1 (or the pseudogene TRBV3-2) and TRBJ1-6, with D uncertain. CDR3 length equals 16 residues. Trimming removed 1 base at V and 4 bases at J, with 11 bases between. Germline V lookup: CDR1 LGHDT, CDR2 YNNKEL (reference sequence). CDR3 sequence reads: CASSQGRSIYNSPLHF. The CDR3 DNA is TGTGCCAGCAGCCAAGGGCGGAGTATATATAATTCACCCCTCCACTTT.

The gene calls are TRBV6-2 or TRBV6-3 and TRBJ1-2, with 8 nucleotides matching TRBD1. This CDR3 contains 11 residues. The germline V gene has CDR1 MNHEY and CDR2 SVGEGT. Trimming cost V 5 bases and J 8 bases; bases outside gene matches: 1. CDR3: CASSGQGGYTF. The CDR3 DNA sequence: TGTGCCAGCAGTGGACAGGGCGGCTACACCTTC.

CDR3 DNA sequence: TGTGCCAGCAGCTTGGCAGGAATGGCAGCCTATGGCTACACCTTC. As protein: CASSLAGMAAYGYTF. The gene calls are TRBV5-6 and TRBJ1-2; D call uncertain. Germline CDR1 SGHDT, CDR2 YYEEEE. This CDR3 is 15 amino acids long. V was cut by 0 bases and J by 4 bases, with 13 bases left in between.

V usage is TRBV28 and J usage is TRBJ1-6; TRBD1 matches 7 bases. V lost 1 base to trimming and J lost 5 bases; unmatched junction nucleotides: 14. The CDR3 runs to 19 residues. CDR1 and CDR2 (germline): MDHEN, SYDVKM. The CDR3 nucleotides read TGTGCCAGCAGTTTATCGGTGTTTATGGGACAGTTTGATAATTCACCCCTCCACTTT. This codes for CASSLSVFMGQFDNSPLHF.

V is TRBV18 and J is TRBJ1-1, with D possibly matching TRBD1 (5 bases). V was clipped by 4 bases and J by 3 bases, with 15 bases between them. Germline V gene sequence: CDR1 KGHSH, CDR2 LQKENI. The CDR3 runs 15 residues. Written as DNA, the CDR3 is TGTGCCAGCTCACTTCTGGGGGGTTCGGACACTGAAGCTTTCTTT. Its protein product is CASSLLGGSDTEAFF.

The V and J genes are TRBV7-3 and TRBJ2-3, with D possibly being TRBD2 (6 bases). Looked up from germline, CDR1 is SGHTA and CDR2 is FQGTGA. Trimming removed 0 bases at V and 6 bases at J, with 13 bases between. The CDR3 has 15 amino acids. This CDR3 is CASSLTGLAPDTQYF. The CDR3, as DNA: TGTGCCAGCAGCTTAACGGGACTCGCACCGGATACGCAGTATTTT.

The chain combines TRBV9 with TRBJ2-7; 9 nucleotides match TRBD1. Germline trimming cut 3 bases from V and 5 bases from J; bases unmatched to any gene: 6. Germline CDR1 is SGDLS and CDR2 is YYNGEE. The CDR3 runs 14 residues. The chain's CDR3 is CASSAGQGSHEQYF. In DNA, the CDR3 is TGTGCCAGCAGCGCCGGACAGGGGTCCCACGAGCAGTACTTC. The full variable domain, in which reference TRBV9 and TRBJ2-7 provide the parts outside the CDR3, is DSGVTQTPKHLITATGQRVTLRCSPRSGDLSVYWYQQSLDQGLQFLIQYYNGEERAKGNILERFSAQQFPDLHSELNLSSLELGDSALYFCASSAGQGSHEQYFGPGTRLTVT.

This sequence joins TRBV7-9 and TRBJ1-2; D is perhaps TRBD1 (5 bases). The CDR3 is 14 residues long. CDR1 is SEHNR and CDR2 is FQNEAQ in the germline V gene (reference sequence). Deletions cut 1 base from V and 3 bases from J, with 9 bases between. CDR3 sequence (DNA): TGTGCCAGCAGCTTAGAAGGGGACTACTATGGCTACACCTTC. Translating gives CASSLEGDYYGYTF. Full variable domain (remainder filled in from reference TRBV7-9 and TRBJ1-2): DTGVSQNPRHKITKRGQNVTFRCDPISEHNRLYWYRQTLGQGPEFLTYFQNEAQLEKSRLLSDRFSAERPKGSFSTLEIQRTEQGDSAMYLCASSLEGDYYGYTFGSGTRLTVV.

This rearrangement joins TRBV19 to TRBJ2-1, with 7 bases matching TRBD1. From germline, CDR1 is LNHDA and CDR2 SQIVND (reference sequence). This CDR3 comprises 15 residues. V was pared by 6 bases and J by 3 bases, with 8 bases of the junction left unmatched. CDR3 bases: TGTGCCAGTAGAAACGACAGGGCCAACTACAATGAGCAGTTCTTC. This codes for CASRNDRANYNEQFF.

The rearrangement uses TRBV5-1 and TRBJ2-3; 11 bases map to TRBD2. Germline CDR1 SGHRS, CDR2 YFSETQ. This CDR3 contains 14 residues. Trimming removed 4 bases from V and 4 bases from J; junction bases left unmatched: 2. CDR3 in amino acids: CASSTTSGADTQYF. The CDR3 DNA is TGCGCCAGCAGCACGACTAGCGGGGCAGATACGCAGTATTTT.

V gene TRBV18 combines with J gene TRBJ2-7, with D uncertain. V lost 3 bases and J lost 5, with 11 bases in between. The germline CDR1 and CDR2 sequences are KGHSH and LQKENI. CDR3 length: 13 residues. CDR3 nucleotides: TGTGCCAGCTCACCTTCACCGGGTCACGAGCAGTACTTC. Translated: CASSPSPGHEQYF.

This chain joins TRBV7-9 and TRBJ1-3; 7 bases align to TRBD1. This CDR3 has 16 residues. V shed 3 bases and J 0 bases; nucleotides not matched to a gene: 5. The germline gives CDR1 SEHNR, CDR2 FQNEAQ (reference sequence). CDR3 sequence: CASSLGQWSSGNTIYF. In DNA, the CDR3 is TGTGCCAGCAGCTTGGGACAGTGGAGCTCTGGAAACACCATATATTTT.

The rearrangement links TRBV7-3 to TRBJ2-3; TRBD1 matches at 9 bases. Trimming removed 2 bases from V and 3 bases from J; junction bases left unmatched: 3. The length of the CDR3 is 15 residues. Germline CDR1 reads SGHTA; CDR2 reads FQGTGA. Here the CDR3 DNA reads TGTGCCAGCAGCTTAGGGACAGGGTATACAGATACGCAGTATTTT. Its protein product is CASSLGTGYTDTQYF.

This clone was seen only a few times. This chain joins TRBV11-1 and TRBJ1-6; 7 bases are shared with TRBD1. The CDR3 has 16 residues. V trimming: 4 bases; J trimming: 8 bases; junction bases outside the gene matches: 11. CDR1 is SGHAT and CDR2 is FQDESV in the germline V gene (reference sequence). DNA for the CDR3: TGTGCCAGCAGCTCGCCGGTGACAGGGTGGTATTCACCCCTCCACTTT. Translated: CASSSPVTGWYSPLHF.

The rearrangement uses TRBV9 and TRBJ2-1; 8 nucleotides line up with TRBD2. This CDR3 is 16 amino acids long. Per the germline V gene, CDR1 is SGDLS and CDR2 is YYNGEE. J was trimmed by 4 bases and V by 0 bases; bases with no gene match: 6. The CDR3 here is CASSVDRRGVYNEQFF. The CDR3 DNA reads TGTGCCAGCAGCGTAGATCGGCGGGGGGTGTACAATGAGCAGTTCTTC.

The chain employs TRBV9 and TRBJ2-6; D may be TRBD2 (6 bases). The CDR3 extends over 15 amino acids. V was pared by 4 bases and J by 4 bases, with 12 bases between. Germline CDR1 is SGDLS and CDR2 is YYNGEE. The CDR3 loop is CASSPMEGGANVLTF. In DNA form, the CDR3 reads TGTGCCAGCAGCCCTATGGAGGGGGGGGCCAACGTCCTGACTTTC.

This chain connects TRBV19 to TRBJ1-2; D is possibly TRBD1 (6 bases). The CDR3 totals 15 residues. Trimming pared 3 bases from V and 1 base from J, leaving 12 bases between. Germline lookup yields CDR1 LNHDA and CDR2 SQIVND (reference sequence). CDR3 DNA: TGTGCCAGTAGTATTCAGGCAGGGGATAACTATGGCTACACCTTC. Residues: CASSIQAGDNYGYTF.